These 23 T cell receptor beta chains were all obtained from the same sample, sequenced in a study of cytomegalovirus exposure and HLA in healthy donors. This PCR relied on a set of 60 Vbeta primers and 13 Jbeta primers. Here immunoSEQ multiplex PCR was the method, and the copy in TCRdb shows in-frame clones only, minus some. The sample lists about 190,000 clones; around 88% were seen once. Sequencing was performed on PBMCs. Source of these receptors: a man aged 40-49 years in good health and CMV-seropositive.

The chain carries TRBV4-2 and TRBJ2-7, with D uncertain. The V end lost 0 bases, the J end lost 0 bases, and 9 bases lay between the germline ends. The CDR3 spans 15 residues. Per germline, CDR1 LGHNA and CDR2 YNFKEQ. CDR3 sequence: CASSQENSYSYEQYF. The CDR3, as DNA: TGTGCCAGCAGCCAAGAGAACAGCTACTCCTACGAGCAGTACTTC.

The CDR3 sequence: CASSPDSRQETQYF. The CDR3 coding sequence is TGTGCCAGCAGCCCGGACAGCCGGCAAGAGACCCAGTACTTC. J is TRBJ2-5 and V is TRBV9; D might be TRBD1 (6 bases). The CDR3 totals 14 residues. Trimming removed 4 bases from V and 2 bases from J, with 12 bases in between. Germline loops: CDR1 SGDLS, CDR2 YYNGEE.

V gene TRBV10-3 combines with J gene TRBJ2-2; no reliable D call. Trimming shortened V by 11 bases and J by 1 base, and 14 bases separated the two germline ends. Germline V gene lookup returns CDR1 ENHRY and CDR2 SYGVKD. This CDR3 is 14 amino acids long. The CDR3 coding sequence is TGTGCCTGCGGAGACCCTATGAACACCGGGGAGCTGTTTTTT. Protein product: CACGDPMNTGELFF.

V gene TRBV5-4 combines with J gene TRBJ2-1; 14 bases align to TRBD2. Trimming at V came to 4 bases and at J to 3 bases, leaving 3 bases not matched to a gene. In germline, CDR1 is SGHNT, CDR2 YYREEE (reference sequence). The CDR3 totals 16 residues. CDR3 sequence reads: CASSQGLAGGYNEQFF. In nucleotides, the CDR3 is TGTGCCAGCAGCCAAGGACTAGCGGGAGGCTACAATGAGCAGTTCTTC. The whole variable domain, remainder taken from reference TRBV5-4 and TRBJ2-1, is ETGVTQSPTHLIKTRGQQVTLRCSSQSGHNTVSWYQQALGQGPQFIFQYYREEENGRGNFPPRFSGLQFPNYSSELNVNALELDDSALYLCASSQGLAGGYNEQFFGPGTRLTVL.

The V call is TRBV4-2, the J call TRBJ2-7, with 11 nucleotides matching TRBD1. This CDR3 is 15 amino acids long. J lost 4 bases, V lost 1 base, and 3 bases had no gene match. The germline CDR1 and CDR2 sequences are LGHNA and YNFKEQ. The DNA for the CDR3 is TGTGCCAGCAGCCAAGGGACAGGGGGCAAATACGAGCAGTACTTC. Translation gives CASSQGTGGKYEQYF.

This clone has a handful of counts. The chain joins TRBV10-3 to TRBJ2-7, with TRBD2 as a possible D gene (6 bases). This CDR3 has 14 residues. V was pared by 0 bases and J by 6 bases, with 12 bases between. Germline V lookup: CDR1 ENHRY, CDR2 SYGVKD. CDR3 amino acids: CAISESREWGEQYF. CDR3 bases: TGTGCCATCAGTGAGTCCCGGGAGTGGGGCGAGCAGTACTTC.

V usage is TRBV5-5 and J usage is TRBJ1-2, with D perhaps TRBD1 (6 bases). Germline-derived CDR1 and CDR2 are SGHKS and YYEKEE (reference sequence). The CDR3 sequence is 14 residues long. Trimming left V 4 bases short and J 4 bases short, with 14 bases between. This CDR3 reads CASSDRFYLYGYTF. In DNA form, the CDR3 reads TGTGCCAGCAGCGACAGGTTCTACCTCTATGGCTACACCTTC.

This clone was picked up a small number of times. The V and J genes are TRBV21-1 and TRBJ2-5; the table gives TRBD1 as D, unverified against the DNA. The J call may be mistaken, given a closer DNA end match to TRBJ2-7. TRBV21-1 is a pseudogene locus. There are 17 residues in the CDR3. Written as DNA, the CDR3 is TGTGCCAGCAGCAAAGCGAAAAGCGGACAGAGAGTATACGAGCAGTACTTC. As protein: CASSKAKSGQRVYEQYF.

This chain links TRBV7-2 with TRBJ2-7; 8 nucleotides match TRBD2. Germline CDR1 SGHTA, CDR2 FQGNSA. The CDR3 has 14 amino acids. V gave up 5 bases and J gave up 3 bases; unmatched junction bases: 6. The CDR3 DNA follows: TGTGCCAGCAGCCTAATGGGACTAGTCTACGAGCAGTACTTC. Residues: CASSLMGLVYEQYF.

The V call is TRBV19, the J call TRBJ1-3; D unclear. Germline-derived CDR1 and CDR2 are LNHDA and SQIVND (reference sequence). Trimming pared 2 bases from V and 0 bases from J, leaving 8 bases between. The CDR3 runs 15 residues. CDR3 in amino acids: CASSIKDYSGNTIYF. In DNA form, the CDR3 reads TGTGCCAGTAGTATAAAGGACTACTCTGGAAACACCATATATTTT.

The chain uses TRBV29-1 and TRBJ1-1; tentatively, D is TRBD1 (6 bases). Germline V gene lookup returns CDR1 SQVTM and CDR2 ANQGSEA. V was shortened by 3 bases and J by 4 bases, with 9 bases between the two germline ends. CDR3 length: 12 residues. CDR3: CSVDRGGTEAFF. For the CDR3, the DNA is TGCAGCGTTGACAGGGGCGGCACTGAAGCTTTCTTT.

The DNA for the CDR3 is TGTGCCTGGAGCGCCGACAGGGGGGATCAGCCCCAGCATTTT. It codes for CAWSADRGDQPQHF. V gene TRBV30 combines with J gene TRBJ1-5; 9 bases fit TRBD1. The CDR3 has 14 residues. Losses at the gene ends were 3 bases for V and 5 bases for J; bases not matched to a gene: 5. Germline V CDR1 and CDR2: GTSNPN, SVGIG (reference sequence). The complete variable domain, with remaining parts taken from reference TRBV30 and TRBJ1-5, reads SQTIHQWPATLVQPVGSPLSLECTVEGTSNPNLYWYRQAAGRGLQLLFYSVGIGQISSEVPQNLSASRPQDRQFILSSKKLLLSDSGFYLCAWSADRGDQPQHFGDGTRLSIL.

V and J are TRBV25-1 and TRBJ2-7, with a tentative D call TRBD1 (6 bases). The CDR3 is 14 amino acids. The V end lost 5 bases, the J end lost 3 bases, and 14 bases lay between the germline ends. CDR1 is MGHDK and CDR2 is SYGVNS in the germline V gene. The CDR3 region has the DNA TGTGCCAGCAGTCAGACAGGATCCGGCTACGAGCAGTACTTC. It specifies CASSQTGSGYEQYF.

The chain recombines TRBV6-6 with TRBJ2-2; 9 nucleotides agree with TRBD2. This CDR3 contains 15 residues. Germline V gene data show CDR1 as MNHNY and CDR2 as SVGAGI (reference sequence). Losses at the gene ends were 7 bases for V and 7 bases for J; bases not matched to a gene: 10. CDR3 amino acids: CASTGLALRYGELFF. CDR3 sequence (DNA): TGTGCCAGCACGGGACTAGCTCTTCGTTACGGGGAGCTGTTTTTT.

The chain joins TRBV15 to TRBJ1-1; D remains ambiguous. CDR1 and CDR2 (germline): LNHNV, YYDKDF (reference sequence). Trimming took 1 base from V and 1 from J, leaving 10 bases between them. This CDR3 is 15 amino acids long. The CDR3 bases are TGTGCCACCAGCAGAGGCGGGGAGCGGAACACTGAAGCTTTCTTT. Amino acids: CATSRGGERNTEAFF.

The rearrangement joins TRBV29-1 to TRBJ2-7; TRBD1 might be the D (5 bases). The CDR3 has 12 amino acids. Germline CDR1 and CDR2: SQVTM and ANQGSEA. V lost 5 bases and J 2 bases, leaving 10 bases between the germline ends. In nucleotides, the CDR3 is TGCAGCGTTAGGGGCACCCCCTACGAGCAGTACTTC. Encoded protein: CSVRGTPYEQYF.

The gene calls are TRBV29-1 and TRBJ2-1; 14 bases map to TRBD2. Germline V lookup: CDR1 SQVTM, CDR2 ANQGSEA. This CDR3 is 16 amino acids long. J lost 7 bases, V lost 6 bases, and 11 bases had no gene match. CDR3 in amino acids: CSVARSGLAGENEQFF. The CDR3 nucleotides read TGCAGCGTAGCCCGTTCGGGACTAGCGGGAGAGAATGAGCAGTTCTTC.

The chain recombines TRBV9 with TRBJ1-1; the D is unclear. This CDR3 is 14 amino acids long. Germline-derived CDR1 and CDR2 are SGDLS and YYNGEE. V lost 4 bases to trimming and J lost 1 base, with 11 bases between them. The CDR3 sequence: CASSFRGGNTEAFF. The CDR3 DNA follows: TGTGCCAGCAGCTTTAGAGGAGGGAACACTGAAGCTTTCTTT.

This clone was found a few times. The chain carries TRBV5-1 and TRBJ2-7; 8 bases match TRBD1. V dropped 0 bases and J dropped 5; count of bases not matched to a gene: 4. Per germline, CDR1 SGHRS and CDR2 YFSETQ. The CDR3 contains 14 residues. CDR3 loop: CASSLEDRADEQYF. CDR3 nucleotide sequence: TGCGCCAGCAGCTTGGAGGACAGGGCGGACGAGCAGTACTTC.

In nucleotides, the CDR3 is TGCGCCAGCAGCTTTTTACAGGGGGCCGACTCCTACAATGAGCAGTTCTTC. This translates into CASSFLQGADSYNEQFF. The J gene is TRBJ2-1, the V gene TRBV5-1; 9 positions agree with TRBD1. V lost 2 bases to trimming and J lost 0 bases; unmatched junction nucleotides: 6. The CDR3 has 17 residues. CDR1 is SGHRS, CDR2 YFSETQ, per germline.

This clone was seen only a few times. The chain is built from TRBV11-2 and TRBJ1-1, with D uncertain. CDR3 length: 16 amino acids. The germline V and J ends were trimmed by 1 base and 0 bases, with 12 bases remaining between them. Germline values: CDR1 SGHAT, CDR2 FQNNGV. The CDR3 loop reads CASSLVLGALNTEAFF. CDR3 coding DNA: TGTGCCAGCAGCTTAGTTCTGGGAGCCCTGAACACTGAAGCTTTCTTT.

The genes are TRBV4-1 and TRBJ1-2, with 8 bases aligning to TRBD1. Germline trimming cut 4 bases from V and 5 bases from J; bases unmatched to any gene: 15. The germline gives CDR1 MGHRA, CDR2 YSYEKL. The CDR3 sequence is 17 residues long. The CDR3, as DNA: TGCGCCAGCAGCCGCCAGGAGACAGGGGAAGGGGATTATGGCTACACCTTC. Translation gives CASSRQETGEGDYGYTF.

CDR3 sequence: CASSWRGRIYEQYF. The CDR3 nucleotides read TGTGCCAGCAGTTGGAGGGGGCGCATCTACGAGCAGTACTTC. V usage is TRBV28 and J usage is TRBJ2-7; D may be TRBD1 (7 bases). Germline V CDR1 and CDR2: MDHEN, SYDVKM. The CDR3 spans 14 residues. Trimming pared 4 bases from V and 3 bases from J, leaving 13 bases between.